This TCR beta chain was sequenced during a study of OX40 agonist ivuxolimab in advanced cancers. By its share, this clone is medium-sized. From germline, CDR1 is SGHNT and CDR2 YYREEE (reference sequence). Trimming removed 0 bases at V and 5 bases at J, with 14 bases between. The CDR3 sequence is 15 residues long. Sequencing used immunoSEQ multiplex PCR; TCRdb keeps in-frame clones, though not all of them. The sample lists about 15,000 clones, roughly 75% seen once, with roughly 15% in the top ten. The source material was CD4+ or CD8+ T cells sorted from blood, sampled in a trial of the OX40 agonist ivuxolimab. The receptor was isolated from an adult with an advanced solid tumor such as melanoma, head and neck, liver or kidney cancer. The chain uses TRBV5-4 and TRBJ2-5, with TRBD1 as a possible D gene (5 bases). The CDR3 DNA follows: TGTGCCAGCAGCTTGGAGCCAGGGTTGAGGGAGACCCAGTACTTC. The encoded protein is CASSLEPGLRETQYF.